One sample yielded the 25 T cell receptor beta chains listed below, sequenced in a study of CD8 T cells in ankylosing spondylitis. TCRdb re-called the 5' RACE reads with MiXCR, one entry per CDR3 protein. The sample yields some 39,000 distinct CDR3 sequences, around an eighth seen once. The material sequenced was synovial fluid, either unsorted or a sorted T cell fraction (not recorded which). These receptors were taken from a male donor with ankylosing spondylitis.

This clonotype was observed a few times. The V call is TRBV6-7, the J call TRBJ2-7; D might be TRBD1 (6 bases). Being an ORF, TRBV6-7 has a function that is uncertain. Trimming removed 8 bases from V and 6 bases from J, with 11 bases in between. The CDR3 runs 11 residues. CDR3 loop: CASCTGLEQYF. The CDR3 DNA is TGTGCCAGCTGTACAGGGCTCGAGCAGTACTTC.

This clonotype was detected only a few times. V and J are TRBV7-9 and TRBJ2-5, with a possible D match to TRBD2 (6 bases). The CDR3 is 16 residues long. Germline CDR1 is SEHNR and CDR2 is FQNEAQ (reference sequence). V dropped 5 bases and J dropped 1 base, with 17 bases sitting between them. CDR3 region: CASSPREPTPQETQYF. For the CDR3, the DNA is TGTGCCAGCAGCCCCCGGGAGCCTACCCCCCAAGAGACCCAGTACTTC.

This clonotype was seen at least ten times. The V and J genes are TRBV27 and TRBJ2-7; D tentatively reads TRBD1 or TRBD2 (7 bases each). Germline CDR1 reads MNHEY; CDR2 reads SMNVEV (reference sequence). The V end lost 5 bases, the J end lost 2 bases, and 16 bases lay between the germline ends. The CDR3 runs 15 residues. The CDR3 DNA reads TGTGCCAGCAGTCAGGGGGGGGGGCCTACCTACGAGCAGTACTTC. It encodes CASSQGGGPTYEQYF.

This clonotype was recorded many times. The chain links TRBV7-9 to TRBJ2-2; possibly TRBD1 for D (6 bases). The V gene lost 5 bases and the J gene lost 4 bases, with 17 bases spanning the gap. This CDR3 spans 16 amino acids. Germline-derived CDR1 and CDR2 are SEHNR and FQNEAQ (reference sequence). DNA for the CDR3: TGTGCCAGCAGCCCCTGGGACACAGAAATCACCGGGGAGCTGTTTTTT. Translating gives CASSPWDTEITGELFF.

This clonotype was counted at least ten times. The chain couples TRBV15 to TRBJ2-1; D may match TRBD1 or TRBD2 (5 bases each). The germline V gene encodes CDR1 LNHNV and CDR2 YYDKDF (reference sequence). This CDR3 region has 12 residues. Trimming removed 8 bases at V and 0 bases at J, with 5 bases between. For the CDR3, the DNA is TGTGCCACCGGGACCTCCTACAATGAGCAGTTCTTC. Its protein product is CATGTSYNEQFF.

This clonotype was observed many times. The V and J genes are TRBV3-1 and TRBJ1-2; D unresolved. With 3 bases removed from V and 4 bases from J, the gap between germline ends came to 15 bases. The CDR3 is 15 amino acids. Germline V lookup: CDR1 LGHDT, CDR2 YNNKEL (reference sequence). CDR3 protein: CASSHDYLGTYGYTF. The CDR3 DNA follows: TGTGCCAGCAGCCACGATTACTTGGGTACCTATGGCTACACCTTC.

This clonotype was observed at least ten times. V usage is TRBV10-3 and J usage is TRBJ2-1, with 7 nucleotides matching TRBD2. CDR1 ENHRY and CDR2 SYGVKD come from the germline V gene. The length of the CDR3 is 13 residues. After removal of 3 bases from V and 15 bases from J, the junction contained 11 bases not matched to a gene. The CDR3 DNA follows: TGTGCCATCAGTGACCAAGCGGGGCGGTCCCGGTTCTTC. It translates to CAISDQAGRSRFF.

Here the CDR3 reads CSALIRDSYSPLHF. The CDR3 nucleotides are TGCAGTGCCTTAATCCGGGACAGTTATTCACCCCTCCACTTT. The chain joins TRBV20-1 to TRBJ1-6, with TRBD1 matching over 7 bases. Trimming at V came to 6 bases and at J to 8 bases, leaving 10 bases not matched to a gene. This CDR3 has 14 residues. Germline V lookup: CDR1 DFQATT, CDR2 SNEGSKA (reference sequence).

This clonotype was observed many times. V and J are TRBV6-1 and TRBJ1-2, with 7 bases that match TRBD1. CDR1 MNHNS and CDR2 SASEGT come from the germline V gene. Unmatched junction bases numbered 7, after V lost 5 bases and J lost 13 bases. The CDR3 is made up of 11 amino acids. The CDR3 here is CASSSGTVSTF. CDR3 nucleotide sequence: TGTGCCAGCAGTTCCGGGACAGTCAGCACCTTC.

The CDR3 region is CASSVLTESNYGYTF. For the CDR3, the DNA is TGCGCCAGCAGCGTCCTGACTGAATCTAACTATGGCTACACCTTC. This chain connects TRBV4-1 to TRBJ1-2; D uncertain. The CDR3 consists of 15 residues. Trimming left V 5 bases short and J 0 bases short, with 13 bases between. Germline lookup yields CDR1 MGHRA and CDR2 YSYEKL.

This clonotype was seen ten or more times. The chain uses TRBV12-3 or TRBV12-4 and TRBJ2-5, with 10 bases that match TRBD2. CDR3 length equals 14 residues. The V gene end was trimmed by 6 bases and the J gene end by 5 bases; junction bases not matched to a gene: 6. The CDR3 protein is CASSIAGGRETQYF. CDR3 coding DNA: TGTGCCAGCAGCATAGCGGGAGGCCGGGAGACCCAGTACTTC.

The chain links TRBV5-1 to TRBJ1-6; 8 bases line up with TRBD1. V lost 0 bases, J lost 9 bases, and 5 bases stayed unmatched. This CDR3 contains 15 residues. Per germline, CDR1 SGHRS and CDR2 YFSETQ. The CDR3 here is CASSLDNRGFSPLHF. CDR3 DNA sequence: TGCGCCAGCAGCTTGGATAACAGGGGGTTTTCACCCCTCCACTTT.

This sequence joins TRBV6-4 and TRBJ2-1; D is perhaps TRBD2 (5 bases). Per germline, CDR1 MRHNA and CDR2 SNTAGT. This CDR3 is built from 13 residues. Trimming took off 3 bases at V and 5 bases at J, with 8 bases between the two ends. CDR3 sequence (DNA): TGTGCCAGCAGTGATTCGGGGAACAATGAGCAGTTCTTC. It encodes CASSDSGNNEQFF.

This clonotype was counted a few times. J is TRBJ2-1 and V is TRBV29-1; D is unresolved. Trimming left V 1 base short and J 7 bases short, with 8 bases between. The germline gives CDR1 SQVTM, CDR2 ANQGSEA. This CDR3 contains 12 residues. For the CDR3, the DNA is TGCAGCGTTGAAGTTTTGGCGAATGAGCAGTTCTTC. Its translation: CSVEVLANEQFF.

This clonotype has just a few counts. The chain has TRBV7-9 and TRBJ2-1; no clear D. The CDR3 runs to 13 residues. CDR1 and CDR2 from the germline V gene are SEHNR and FQNEAQ (reference sequence). V was pared by 2 bases and J by 0 bases, with 2 bases between. The CDR3 coding sequence is TGTGCCAGCAGCTTAATCTCCTACAATGAGCAGTTCTTC. It yields the protein CASSLISYNEQFF.

This clonotype was observed at least ten times. The rearrangement links TRBV9 to TRBJ2-5; TRBD2 might be the D (6 bases). V was shortened by 3 bases and J by 4 bases, with 19 bases between the two germline ends. This CDR3 spans 16 amino acids. Germline V gives CDR1 SGDLS, CDR2 YYNGEE. The CDR3 spells CASSAQDYRELETQYF. Written as DNA, the CDR3 is TGTGCCAGCAGCGCTCAGGACTACCGTGAACTAGAGACCCAGTACTTC.

This clonotype is categorized as medium-sized. The rearrangement uses TRBV11-2 and TRBJ2-1, with 13 bases that match TRBD2. Unmatched junction bases numbered 7, after V lost 7 bases and J lost 4 bases. This CDR3 comprises 16 residues. In germline, CDR1 is SGHAT, CDR2 FQNNGV. Here the CDR3 DNA reads TGTGCCAGCACCAATCTACTAGCGGGAGGGTACAATGAGCAGTTCTTC. This translates into CASTNLLAGGYNEQFF.

This clonotype was counted only a few times. V gene TRBV2 combines with J gene TRBJ2-2; D gene unclear. V gave up 8 bases and J gave up 3 bases, with 4 bases separating them. CDR3 length: 11 residues. Per the germline V gene, CDR1 is SNHLY and CDR2 is FYNNEI. This CDR3 reads CASQYTGELFF. In nucleotides, the CDR3 is TGTGCCAGCCAGTACACCGGGGAGCTGTTTTTT.

V usage is TRBV29-1 and J usage is TRBJ2-3; TRBD2 aligns across 7 bases. Germline V lookup: CDR1 SQVTM, CDR2 ANQGSEA. The CDR3 runs 16 residues. Trimming removed 6 bases from V and 1 base from J; junction bases left unmatched: 13. The CDR3 here is CSVILARAVRTDTQYF. Here the CDR3 DNA reads TGCAGCGTAATACTAGCGCGGGCTGTACGCACAGATACGCAGTATTTT.

This clonotype was observed a handful of times. The chain couples TRBV18 to TRBJ2-2, with 8 bases matching TRBD1. The CDR3 runs 16 residues. The V and J ends lost 3 bases and 1 base, in that order; junction bases with no gene match: 4. Germline V gene lookup returns CDR1 KGHSH and CDR2 LQKENI. For the CDR3, the DNA is TGTGCCAGCTCACCCGAAGGGACAGGGAACACCGGGGAGCTGTTTTTT. Protein product: CASSPEGTGNTGELFF.

In this sample, this clonotype turned up many times. This chain connects TRBV5-1 to TRBJ1-1; D perhaps matches TRBD1 (5 bases). CDR1 and CDR2 (germline): SGHRS, YFSETQ. V was shortened by 2 bases and J by 5 bases, with 13 bases between the two germline ends. The CDR3 totals 14 residues. The CDR3 region is CASSFTRVGTEAFF. The DNA for the CDR3 is TGCGCCAGCAGCTTTACCAGGGTAGGGACTGAAGCTTTCTTT.

The table lists this clonotype with a few counts. The rearrangement joins TRBV3-1 to TRBJ2-3; D is possibly TRBD2 (7 bases). V lost 5 bases and J lost 0, with 24 bases in between. Germline-derived CDR1 and CDR2 are LGHDT and YNNKEL (reference sequence). The CDR3 is made up of 19 amino acids. The CDR3 protein is CASSSRRRGGPLSTDTQYF. For the CDR3, the DNA is TGTGCCAGCAGCTCCCGGAGAAGGGGGGGCCCCCTTAGCACAGATACGCAGTATTTT.

This clonotype has ten or more counts. CDR3 coding DNA: TGTGCCAGCCGCTTCGGGACAGGGGGAGCTTACAATGAGCAGTTCTTC. Protein: CASRFGTGGAYNEQFF. The chain combines TRBV2 with TRBJ2-1; 11 bases line up with TRBD1. CDR3 length equals 16 residues. Trimming cost V 8 bases and J 4 bases; bases outside gene matches: 10. Germline CDR1 is SNHLY and CDR2 is FYNNEI.

This sequence joins TRBV28 and TRBJ1-4; 7 bases fit TRBD1. Per the germline V gene, CDR1 is MDHEN and CDR2 is SYDVKM. V trimming: 2 bases; J trimming: 7 bases; junction bases outside the gene matches: 13. CDR3 length: 17 residues. CDR3 bases: TGTGCCAGCAGTTTAAGGGGGCCGCTACTTGGCGGTGAAAAACTGTTTTTT. Its translation: CASSLRGPLLGGEKLFF. Using reference TRBV28 and TRBJ1-4 for the parts outside the CDR3, the full variable domain is DVKVTQSSRYLVKRTGEKVFLECVQDMDHENMFWYRQDPGLGLRLIYFSYDVKMKEKGDIPEGYSVSREKKERFSLILESASTNQTSMYLCASSLRGPLLGGEKLFFGSGTQLSVL.

This clonotype occurred a few times. The chain recombines TRBV20-1 with TRBJ2-1; 10 nucleotides line up with TRBD2. The germline gives CDR1 DFQATT, CDR2 SNEGSKA (reference sequence). The CDR3 has 15 residues. With 5 bases clipped from V and 7 bases from J, the junction kept 11 bases outside the gene matches. CDR3 bases: TGCAGTGCTGACCTTAGGGGACTAGCGAGAAATGAGCAGTTCTTC. Protein sequence: CSADLRGLARNEQFF.